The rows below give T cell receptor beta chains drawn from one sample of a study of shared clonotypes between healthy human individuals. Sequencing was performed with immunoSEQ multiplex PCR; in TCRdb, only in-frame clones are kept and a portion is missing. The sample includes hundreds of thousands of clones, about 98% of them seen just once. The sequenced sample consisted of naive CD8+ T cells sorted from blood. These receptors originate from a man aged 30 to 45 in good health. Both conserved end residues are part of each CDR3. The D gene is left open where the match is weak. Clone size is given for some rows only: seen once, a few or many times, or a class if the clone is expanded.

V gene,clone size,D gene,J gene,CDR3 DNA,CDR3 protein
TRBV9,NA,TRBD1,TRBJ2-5,TGTGCCAGCAGCGGACGGGACAGGGTGGAGACCCAGTACTTC,CASSGRDRVETQYF
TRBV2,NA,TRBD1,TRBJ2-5,TGTGCCAGCAGTGATTCTGGGACAGGGGGAGAGACCCAGTACTTC,CASSDSGTGGETQYF
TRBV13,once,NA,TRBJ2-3,TGTGCCAGCAGCCTCCTGGGAGTTCCAGATACGCAGTATTTT,CASSLLGVPDTQYF
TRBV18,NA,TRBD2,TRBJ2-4,TGTGCCAGCTCCCCTACAGCGGGAGGCCCCCTCAAAAACATTCAGTACTTC,CASSPTAGGPLKNIQYF
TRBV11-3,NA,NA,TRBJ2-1,TGTGCCAGCAGCTCCCGTCTAGCATACAATGAGCAGTTCTTC,CASSSRLAYNEQFF
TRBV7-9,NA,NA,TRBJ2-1,TGTGCCAGCAGGGCACCCGGGAGCTCCTACAATGAGCAGTTCTTC,CASRAPGSSYNEQFF
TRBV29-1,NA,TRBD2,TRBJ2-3,TGCAGCGTTGGCGATGGGAGGGTTGAGGGCACAGATACGCAGTATTTT,CSVGDGRVEGTDTQYF
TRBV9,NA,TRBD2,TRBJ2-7,TGTGCCAGCAGCGTAGCTAGCGGGACCTACGAGCAGTACTTC,CASSVASGTYEQYF
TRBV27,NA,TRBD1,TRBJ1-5,TGTGCCAGCAATCCGAGACAGGGGTCAAGGCCCCAGCATTTT,CASNPRQGSRPQHF
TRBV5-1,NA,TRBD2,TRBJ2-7,TGCGCCAGCAGCCCCCGCGGGGGGCAGTACGAGCAGTACTTC,CASSPRGGQYEQYF
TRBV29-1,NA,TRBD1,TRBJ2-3,TGCAGCGTTCCCCCGCAGGGACAGGGACTCTTAGATACGCAGTATTTT,CSVPPQGQGLLDTQYF
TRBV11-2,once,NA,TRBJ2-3,TGTGCCAGCTCGGCGGTAAGCACAGATACGCAGTATTTT,CASSAVSTDTQYF
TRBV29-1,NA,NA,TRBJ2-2,TGCAGCGTTGAAGTAGGGTCCGGGGAGCTGTTTTTT,CSVEVGSGELFF
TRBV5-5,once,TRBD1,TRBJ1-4,TGTGCCAGCAGCGACAACAGGGGAATAATGGAAAAACTGTTTTTT,CASSDNRGIMEKLFF
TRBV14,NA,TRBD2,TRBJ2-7,TGTGCCAGCAGCTACGGGAGGGCCTACGAGCAGTACTTC,CASSYGRAYEQYF
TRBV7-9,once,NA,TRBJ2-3,TGTGCCAGCAGCCAGGGTTGGGCTAGGCGCACAGATACGCAGTATTTT,CASSQGWARRTDTQYF
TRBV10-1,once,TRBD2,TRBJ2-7,TGCGCCAGCAGTGAGTCATGGACTAGCGTCTACGAGCAGTACTTC,CASSESWTSVYEQYF
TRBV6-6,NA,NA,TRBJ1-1,TGTGCCAGCACCGGCAGGTCCACTGAAGCTTTCTTT,CASTGRSTEAFF
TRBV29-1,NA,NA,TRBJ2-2,TGCAGCGTTGTACAGGAGAACACCGGGGAGCTGTTTTTT,CSVVQENTGELFF
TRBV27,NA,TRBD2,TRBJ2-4,TGTGCCAGCAGTTCGATAGCGGGAGAGGGGGTAAACATTCAGTACTTC,CASSSIAGEGVNIQYF
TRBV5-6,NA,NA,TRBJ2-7,TGTGCCAGCAGCGCCCGACAGACTACTTACTACGAGCAGTACTTC,CASSARQTTYYEQYF
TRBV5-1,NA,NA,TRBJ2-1,TGCGCCAGCAGCTTGGGGATGACAGCAAGCAATGAGCAGTTCTTC,CASSLGMTASNEQFF
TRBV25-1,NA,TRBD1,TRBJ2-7,TGTGCCAGCAGTGCCAATTTTCGGGACAGGGCCTACGAGCAGTACTTC,CASSANFRDRAYEQYF
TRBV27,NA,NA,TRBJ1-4,TGTGCCAGCAGTTCTAACAGAGGGATTAATGAAAAACTGTTTTTT,CASSSNRGINEKLFF
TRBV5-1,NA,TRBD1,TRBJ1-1,TGCGCCAGCAGCTTGGACAGGGGGTTGAACACTGAAGCTTTCTTT,CASSLDRGLNTEAFF
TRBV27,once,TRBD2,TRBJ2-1,TGTGCCAGCAGGCCGGGACTAGCTCCTTACAATGAGCAGTTCTTC,CASRPGLAPYNEQFF
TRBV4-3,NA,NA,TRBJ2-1,TGCGCCAGCAGCCAAGCTTCGTATATGTATGAGCAGTTCTTC,CASSQASYMYEQFF
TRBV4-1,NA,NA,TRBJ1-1,TGCGCCAGCAGCCAAGGGACAGCTGAAGCTTTCTTT,CASSQGTAEAFF
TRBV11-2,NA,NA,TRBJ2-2,TGTGCCAGCAGCTTGACCGGGGAGCTGTTTTTT,CASSLTGELFF
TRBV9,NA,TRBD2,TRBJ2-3,TGTGCCAGCAGCGCCTGGGGGGGACTCACAGATACGCAGTATTTT,CASSAWGGLTDTQYF
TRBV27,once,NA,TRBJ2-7,TGTGCCAGCAGGCGAGGGTACGAGCAGTACTTC,CASRRGYEQYF
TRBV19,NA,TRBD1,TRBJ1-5,TGTGCCAGTAGTACTGGGGACAGTGATTATAGCAATCAGCCCCAGCATTTT,CASSTGDSDYSNQPQHF
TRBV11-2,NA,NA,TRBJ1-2,TGTGCCAGCAGCCCCCAATTCTTGTCCACCTTC,CASSPQFLSTF
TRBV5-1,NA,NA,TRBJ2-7,TGCGCCAGCAGCTTCGGCGGGTACAGCTCCTACGAGCAGTACTTC,CASSFGGYSSYEQYF
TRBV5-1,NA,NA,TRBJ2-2,TGCGCCAGCAGCTACTGGGACTTCACCGGGGAGCTGTTTTTT,CASSYWDFTGELFF
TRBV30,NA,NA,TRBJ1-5,TGTGCCTGGAGTGTAGGTGTAGGGTCGGAGCCCCAGCATTTT,CAWSVGVGSEPQHF
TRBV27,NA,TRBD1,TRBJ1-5,TGTGCCAGCGGAGGCAAGACAGGGTATGTGAATCAGCCCCAGCATTTT,CASGGKTGYVNQPQHF
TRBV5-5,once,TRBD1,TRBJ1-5,TGTGCCAGCAGCCTTAGGACAGGGGGCAATCAGCCCCAGCATTTT,CASSLRTGGNQPQHF
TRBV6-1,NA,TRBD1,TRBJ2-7,TGTGCCAGCATAACGGACAGGGGGCCCTACGAGCAGTACTTC,CASITDRGPYEQYF
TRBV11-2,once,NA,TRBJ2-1,TGTGCCAGCAGCTTATGGGCCGTAGCGGACTCCTACAATGAGCAGTTCTTC,CASSLWAVADSYNEQFF
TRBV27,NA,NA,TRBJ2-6,TGTGCCAGCAGTCTTACGGGGGCCAACGTCCTGACTTTC,CASSLTGANVLTF
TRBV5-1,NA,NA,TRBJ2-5,TGCGCCAGCAGCTTGGATTTGGGGAGTAGGGCGGAGACCCAGTACTTC,CASSLDLGSRAETQYF
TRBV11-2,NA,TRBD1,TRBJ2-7,TGTGCCAGCAGCTTAGGGACAGGGATGTACGAGCAGTACTTC,CASSLGTGMYEQYF
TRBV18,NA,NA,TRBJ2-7,TGTGCCAGCTCACCCCGTGGGGCATCCTACGAGCAGTACTTC,CASSPRGASYEQYF
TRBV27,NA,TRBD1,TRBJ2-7,TGTGCCAGCAGTCCGATCGGACAGGGGGCGCAGGAGCAGTACTTC,CASSPIGQGAQEQYF
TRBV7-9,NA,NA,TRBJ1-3,TGTGCCAGCACCGACCCGGGAAACACCATATATTTT,CASTDPGNTIYF
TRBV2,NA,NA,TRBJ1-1,TGTGCCAGCAGAGTCCCAGGGATATTGAACACTGAAGCTTTCTTT,CASRVPGILNTEAFF
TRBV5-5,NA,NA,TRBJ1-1,TGTGCCAGCACCCTCGAACTAGGGGAAAGGGACACTGAAGCTTTCTTT,CASTLELGERDTEAFF
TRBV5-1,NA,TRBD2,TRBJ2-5,TGCGCCAGCAGCTTGGAACTAGCGACTGGAGAGACCCAGTACTTC,CASSLELATGETQYF
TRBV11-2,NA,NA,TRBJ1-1,TGTGCCAGCAGCTTAGTCTTCTCAGGGCTGGGTACTGAGGACACTGAAGCTTTCTTT,CASSLVFSGLGTEDTEAFF
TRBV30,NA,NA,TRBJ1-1,TGTGCCTGGAGTATGCCACCCACTGAAGCTTTCTTT,CAWSMPPTEAFF
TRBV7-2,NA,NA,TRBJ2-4,TGTGCCAGCATCTCAAACGACGGCAAAAACATTCAGTACTTC,CASISNDGKNIQYF
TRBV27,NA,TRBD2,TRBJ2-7,TGTGCCAGCAGTTCCCGGGGAGCGGGGGCCTACGAGCAGTACTTC,CASSSRGAGAYEQYF